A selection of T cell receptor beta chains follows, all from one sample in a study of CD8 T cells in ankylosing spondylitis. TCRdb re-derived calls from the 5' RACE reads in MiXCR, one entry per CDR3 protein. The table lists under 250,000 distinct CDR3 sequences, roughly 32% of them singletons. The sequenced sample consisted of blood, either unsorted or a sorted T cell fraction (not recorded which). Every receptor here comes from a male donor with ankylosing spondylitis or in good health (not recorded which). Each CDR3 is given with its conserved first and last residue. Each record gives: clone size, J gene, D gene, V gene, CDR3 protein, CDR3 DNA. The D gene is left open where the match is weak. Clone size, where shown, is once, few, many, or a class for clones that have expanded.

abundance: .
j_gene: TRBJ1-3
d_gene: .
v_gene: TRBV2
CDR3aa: CASSDQSGNTIYF
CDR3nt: TGTGCCAGCAGTGACCAATCTGGAAACACCATATATTTT

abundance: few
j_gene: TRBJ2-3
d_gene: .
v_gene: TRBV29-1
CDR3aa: CSVERGLMTDTQYF
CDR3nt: TGCAGCGTTGAACGGGGGCTTATGACAGATACGCAGTATTTT

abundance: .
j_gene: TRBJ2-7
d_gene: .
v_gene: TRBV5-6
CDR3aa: CASSFSRGAYEQYF
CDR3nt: TGTGCCAGCAGCTTCTCAAGGGGGGCCTACGAGCAGTACTTC

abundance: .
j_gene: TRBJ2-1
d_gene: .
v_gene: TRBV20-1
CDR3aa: CSAREGGNVYNEQFF
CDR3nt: TGCAGTGCTAGAGAGGGGGGAAACGTCTACAATGAGCAGTTCTTC

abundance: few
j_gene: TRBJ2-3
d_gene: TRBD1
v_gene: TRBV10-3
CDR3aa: CAISPLGRGQADTQYF
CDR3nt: TGTGCCATCAGCCCGTTGGGAAGGGGGCAGGCAGATACGCAGTATTTT

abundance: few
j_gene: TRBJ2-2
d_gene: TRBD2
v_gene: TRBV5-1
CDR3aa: CASKLAGGTGELFF
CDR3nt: TGCGCCAGCAAACTAGCGGGTGGCACCGGGGAGCTGTTTTTT

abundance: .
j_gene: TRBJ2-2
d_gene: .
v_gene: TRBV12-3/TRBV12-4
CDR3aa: CASSPPHHTGELFF
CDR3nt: TGTGCCAGCAGTCCCCCTCATCACACCGGGGAGCTGTTTTTT

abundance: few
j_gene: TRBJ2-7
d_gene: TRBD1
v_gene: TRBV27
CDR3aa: CASRITGTGNYEQYF
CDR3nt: TGTGCCAGCAGGATTACCGGGACAGGGAACTACGAGCAGTACTTC

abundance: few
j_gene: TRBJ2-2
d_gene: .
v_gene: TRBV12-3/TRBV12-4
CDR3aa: CASTFPGRGLGELFF
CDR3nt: TGTGCCAGCACGTTCCCCGGGCGGGGGCTCGGGGAGCTGTTTTTT

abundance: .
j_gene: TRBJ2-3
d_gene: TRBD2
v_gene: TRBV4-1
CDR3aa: CASSQQGGSSGFTDTQYF
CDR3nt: TGCGCCAGCAGCCAGCAAGGGGGGTCTAGCGGGTTCACAGATACGCAGTATTTT

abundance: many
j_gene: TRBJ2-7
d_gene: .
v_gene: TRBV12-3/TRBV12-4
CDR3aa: CASSLSGSYEQYF
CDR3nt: TGTGCCAGCAGCCTATCGGGGAGCTACGAGCAGTACTTC

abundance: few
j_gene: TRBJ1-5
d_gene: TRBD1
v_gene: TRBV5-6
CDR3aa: CASNVVTGTGSVSNQPQHF
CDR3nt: TGTGCCAGCAACGTGGTAACCGGGACAGGGTCCGTTAGCAATCAGCCCCAGCATTTT

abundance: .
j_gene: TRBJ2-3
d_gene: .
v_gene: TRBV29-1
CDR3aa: CSVRDSNTDTQYF
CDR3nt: TGCAGCGTCCGGGACTCAAACACAGATACGCAGTATTTT

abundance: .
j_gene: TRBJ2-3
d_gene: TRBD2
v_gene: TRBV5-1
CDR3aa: CASSLPGGPADTQYF
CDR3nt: TGCGCCAGCAGCTTGCCGGGGGGGCCCGCAGATACGCAGTATTTT